Presented here are 27 T cell receptor beta chains from one specimen sequenced in a study of neurological immune-mediated disorders. TCRdb reprocessed the 5' RACE reads with MiXCR, giving one entry per CDR3 protein. In the table there are 25,000 to 35,000 distinct CDR3 sequences, more than 1.3% of which are singletons. Sequences were obtained from PBMCs. The receptors were gathered from a woman in her 30s with multiple sclerosis.

This clonotype was observed at least ten times. The chain recombines TRBV9 with TRBJ2-2; D uncertain. The CDR3 is 15 residues long. The ends were cut back, 4 bases at V and 1 base at J, with 11 bases in the middle. The germline V gene encodes CDR1 SGDLS and CDR2 YYNGEE. The CDR3 loop is CASSTFHQNTGELFF. CDR3 in DNA: TGTGCCAGCAGCACCTTCCACCAGAACACCGGGGAGCTGTTTTTT.

Many counts were recorded for this clonotype. V gene TRBV7-9 combines with J gene TRBJ2-7; perhaps TRBD1 as D (5 bases). Per germline, CDR1 SEHNR and CDR2 FQNEAQ (reference sequence). CDR3 size: 13 residues. V was pared by 5 bases and J by 2 bases, with 10 bases between. The CDR3 loop reads CASSHRQPYEQYF. In DNA form, the CDR3 reads TGTGCCAGCAGCCACAGACAGCCCTACGAGCAGTACTTC.

At least ten counts were recorded for this clonotype. The V call is TRBV7-2, the J call TRBJ1-1; possible D gene TRBD1, 5 bases. The CDR3 contains 13 residues. Trimming removed 3 bases from V and 5 bases from J, with 10 bases in between. CDR1 and CDR2 from the germline V gene are SGHTA and FQGNSA. CDR3 sequence reads: CASSFQGITEAFF. The DNA for the CDR3 is TGTGCCAGCAGCTTTCAGGGAATAACTGAAGCTTTCTTT.

Note on this clonotype: Here the CDR3 omits its conserved ending phenylalanine or tryptophan, so a read error is the likely source. This chain connects TRBV20-1 to TRBJ1-2; no clear D. The CDR3 has 13 residues. The V gene lost 3 bases and the J gene lost 2 bases, with 10 bases spanning the gap. Germline V CDR1 and CDR2: DFQATT, SNEGSKA (reference sequence). The CDR3 DNA follows: TGCAGTGCTAGTCACAGAAAAAACTATGGCTACACCTCC. The encoded protein is CSASHRKNYGYTS.

This clonotype was observed at least ten times. The rearrangement joins TRBV12-3 or TRBV12-4 to TRBJ2-3; either TRBD1 or TRBD2 may fit D (5 bases each). The CDR3 length is 14 residues. Trimming cost V 3 bases and J 1 base, with 8 bases left between them. As DNA, the CDR3 is TGTGCCAGCAGTTTCCGGGACGGCACAGATACGCAGTATTTT. As protein: CASSFRDGTDTQYF.

In this sample, this clonotype turned up many times. The chain employs TRBV5-1 and TRBJ2-4; 8 nucleotides line up with TRBD1. V lost 4 bases to trimming and J lost 3 bases; unmatched junction nucleotides: 6. The V gene's germline CDR1 is SGHRS and CDR2 YFSETQ. The CDR3 loop spans 15 amino acids. This chain's CDR3 is CASSVGTGFKNIQYF. The DNA of the CDR3 is TGCGCCAGCAGCGTAGGGACAGGTTTCAAAAACATTCAGTACTTC.

This clonotype was observed many times. The J gene is TRBJ2-2, the V gene TRBV20-1; D tentatively reads TRBD1 or TRBD2 (7 bases each). Trimming removed 2 bases at V and 7 bases at J, with 14 bases between. The CDR3 consists of 14 residues. The V gene's germline CDR1 is DFQATT and CDR2 SNEGSKA (reference sequence). The CDR3 region has the DNA TGCAGTGCTAGACAGGGGGGGGGACACGGGGAGCTGTTTTTT. Translation gives CSARQGGGHGELFF.

This clonotype was observed many times. This chain joins TRBV15 and TRBJ1-2; D is perhaps TRBD1 (5 bases). Germline V lookup: CDR1 LNHNV, CDR2 YYDKDF (reference sequence). The CDR3 covers 14 residues. V was trimmed by 3 bases and J by 0 bases, leaving 8 bases between them. The CDR3 is CATSSAGTNYGYTF. As DNA, the CDR3 is TGTGCCACCAGCAGCGCAGGGACTAACTATGGCTACACCTTC.

This clonotype was counted at least ten times. The chain uses TRBV21-1 and TRBJ2-5. TRBV21-1 is flagged as a pseudogene. The length of the CDR3 is 16 residues. CDR3 amino acids: CASSSRSVRHQETQYF. The CDR3 nucleotides read TGTGCCAGCAGCTCTAGAAGTGTTAGGCACCAAGAGACCCAGTACTTC.

This clonotype was observed at least ten times. The DNA for the CDR3 is TGCAGTGGGACAGGGCCGGAGTTCTTC. Its translation: CSGTGPEFF. The V gene is TRBV20-1, the J gene TRBJ2-1; 8 nucleotides match TRBD1. Germline lookup yields CDR1 DFQATT and CDR2 SNEGSKA (reference sequence). The CDR3 consists of 9 residues. Losses at the gene ends were 7 bases for V and 14 bases for J; bases not matched to a gene: 4.

This clonotype was detected many times. The chain couples TRBV11-2 to TRBJ1-1; the D is unclear. This CDR3 contains 14 residues. Between the trimmed V and J ends, which lost 1 base and 0 bases, there was a span of 6 bases. Germline assignment: CDR1 SGHAT and CDR2 FQNNGV. CDR3 DNA sequence: TGTGCCAGCAGCTTAGGTTACATGAACACTGAAGCTTTCTTT. Amino acid sequence: CASSLGYMNTEAFF.

This clonotype is deemed medium-sized (0.01 to 0.1%). Just one base apart from a much larger clone, this may be a read error. No conserved phenylalanine or tryptophan is present at the end of the CDR3, so a read error is the likely explanation. J is TRBJ2-5 and V is TRBV9; maybe TRBD2 (5 bases). Per germline, CDR1 SGDLS and CDR2 YYNGEE. V shed 1 base and J shed 5 bases, with 18 bases lying between them. The CDR3 has 16 amino acids. CDR3 in DNA: TGTGCCAGCAGCGTAAGCCCGAAACTAGTTTCGGAGACCCAGTACTGC. Protein product: CASSVSPKLVSETQYC.

The table lists this clonotype with many counts. The rearrangement uses TRBV4-3 and TRBJ2-5; 13 nucleotides line up with TRBD2. The germline V gene encodes CDR1 LGHNA and CDR2 YSLEER. The CDR3 extends over 18 amino acids. V trimming: 2 bases; J trimming: 0 bases; junction bases outside the gene matches: 6. The CDR3 DNA is TGCGCCAGCAGCCAATTGACTAGCGGGGGGCCCCACCAAGAGACCCAGTACTTC. This sequence encodes CASSQLTSGGPHQETQYF.

This clonotype was observed at least ten times. The CDR3 loop reads CTSSLSLYCRDYNEQFF. The CDR3 coding sequence is TGCACCAGCAGCCTTAGCCTGTATTGCCGGGATTACAATGAGCAGTTCTTC. This chain uses TRBV1 with TRBJ2-1; the D call in the table, TRBD1, was not verified against the DNA. TRBV1 is annotated as a pseudogene. The CDR3 totals 17 residues.

Comment on this clonotype: With a much larger clone just one base away, this may be a read error. The chain has TRBV6-6 and TRBJ2-5; D is perhaps TRBD2 (6 bases). CDR1 MNHNY and CDR2 SVGAGI come from the germline V gene (reference sequence). CDR3 length: 14 residues. V lost 6 bases and J 2 bases, leaving 13 bases between the germline ends. The CDR3 bases are TGTGCCAGCAGCGACGGGAGTCGACAAGAGACCCAGTACTTC. It codes for CASSDGSRQETQYF.

This clonotype appeared many times. The gene calls are TRBV7-7 and TRBJ2-1; 13 nucleotides align to TRBD2. Germline V gene sequence: CDR1 SSHAT, CDR2 FNYEAQ (reference sequence). The trim removed 5 bases at V and 2 bases at J, leaving 3 bases unmatched. This CDR3 spans 16 amino acids. The CDR3 nucleotides are TGTGCCAGCAGCCGCGGACTAGCGGGGGCCTACAATGAGCAGTTCTTC. Translation gives CASSRGLAGAYNEQFF.

This clonotype was counted ten times or more. The chain joins TRBV7-6 to TRBJ2-3, with D hard to call. The CDR3 is 14 residues long. Germline lookup yields CDR1 SGHVS and CDR2 FNYEAQ. With 5 bases removed from V and 1 base from J, the gap between germline ends came to 10 bases. The CDR3 spells CASSPFWGTDTQYF. The CDR3 region has the DNA TGTGCCAGCAGCCCCTTCTGGGGCACAGATACGCAGTATTTT. Supplemented by reference TRBV7-6 and TRBJ2-3, the full variable domain reads GAGVSQSPRYKVTKRGQDVALRCDPISGHVSLYWYRQALGQGPEFLTYFNYEAQQDKSGLPNDRFSAERPEGSISTLTIQRTEQRDSAMYRCASSPFWGTDTQYFGPGTRLTVL.

In its sample, this clonotype was seen many times. The rearrangement uses TRBV9 and TRBJ2-7; D is unresolved. Trimming left V 0 bases short and J 3 bases short, with 10 bases between. Germline-derived CDR1 and CDR2 are SGDLS and YYNGEE. This CDR3 region has 14 residues. CDR3 region: CASSVGRGFYEQYF. CDR3 in DNA: TGTGCCAGCAGCGTAGGCCGTGGGTTCTACGAGCAGTACTTC.

This clonotype was seen many times. The gene calls are TRBV20-1 and TRBJ2-7, with a possible D match to TRBD1 (6 bases). The CDR3 runs 14 residues. Germline CDR1 DFQATT, CDR2 SNEGSKA (reference sequence). V was pared by 3 bases and J by 2 bases, with 14 bases between. In nucleotides, the CDR3 is TGCAGTGCTAGTTCTCCGACAGGAACCTACGAGCAGTACTTC. Amino acids: CSASSPTGTYEQYF.

This clonotype has ten or more counts. V is TRBV9 and J is TRBJ1-1; TRBD1 aligns across 8 bases. The CDR3 has 15 amino acids. CDR1 is SGDLS, CDR2 YYNGEE, per germline. The V gene end was trimmed by 3 bases and the J gene end by 3 bases; junction bases not matched to a gene: 7. CDR3 region: CASSAFGQGDTEAFF. The CDR3 region has the DNA TGTGCCAGCAGCGCCTTCGGACAGGGTGACACTGAAGCTTTCTTT.

At least ten counts were recorded for this clonotype. V usage is TRBV7-9 and J usage is TRBJ2-7; no definite D call. V was cut by 5 bases and J by 6 bases, with 11 bases left in between. Germline CDR1 SEHNR, CDR2 FQNEAQ (reference sequence). The CDR3 has 12 residues. CDR3 nucleotides: TGTGCCAGCAGCCCAATCGTTTTCGAGCAGTACTTC. Amino acid sequence: CASSPIVFEQYF.

This clonotype came up many times. The chain combines TRBV7-2 with TRBJ2-3; 9 nucleotides match TRBD2. V was clipped by 4 bases and J by 6 bases; unmatched bases: 14. This CDR3 is 17 amino acids long. Per the germline V gene, CDR1 is SGHTA and CDR2 is FQGNSA. The chain's CDR3 is CASSYQVGGGAYDTQYF. Written as DNA, the CDR3 is TGTGCCAGCAGCTACCAGGTCGGCGGGGGGGCTTATGATACGCAGTATTTT.

This clonotype was recorded many times. The chain carries TRBV10-3 and TRBJ1-1; D is possibly TRBD1 (6 bases). The germline V and J ends were trimmed by 7 bases and 8 bases, with 17 bases remaining between them. In germline, CDR1 is ENHRY, CDR2 SYGVKD. There are 13 residues in the CDR3. The CDR3 nucleotides are TGTGCCATCAAATCCGCACAGGGCGACGAAGCTTTCTTT. Its translation is CAIKSAQGDEAFF.

This clonotype showed up many times. This chain connects TRBV20-1 to TRBJ2-6; D not resolved. Trimming pared 0 bases from V and 3 bases from J, leaving 3 bases between. CDR3 length equals 13 residues. CDR1 is DFQATT and CDR2 is SNEGSKA in the germline V gene (reference sequence). CDR3 sequence: CSARDLGANVLTF. The CDR3 region has the DNA TGCAGTGCTAGAGATCTTGGGGCCAACGTCCTGACTTTC.

This clonotype was detected ten times or more. The genes are TRBV6-6 and TRBJ2-7; TRBD1 agrees at 8 bases. Germline loops: CDR1 MNHNY, CDR2 SVGAGI (reference sequence). CDR3 length: 14 amino acids. J lost 5 bases, V lost 8 bases, and 11 bases had no gene match. Written as DNA, the CDR3 is TGTGCCAGCGGGTCGCGACAGGGGTCCCACGAGCAGTACTTC. The encoded protein is CASGSRQGSHEQYF.

This clonotype was seen at least ten times. V gene TRBV20-1 combines with J gene TRBJ1-5; a possible D gene is TRBD1 (5 bases). The CDR3 consists of 13 residues. Per the germline V gene, CDR1 is DFQATT and CDR2 is SNEGSKA (reference sequence). Trimming pared 5 bases from V and 3 bases from J, leaving 11 bases between. The CDR3 DNA is TGCAGTGCTGACCCGGACAACAATCAGCCCCAGCATTTT. Translation: CSADPDNNQPQHF.

There are many counts of this clonotype. The gene calls are TRBV20-1 and TRBJ2-3; 8 bases map to TRBD2. Trimming removed 2 bases from V and 2 bases from J; junction bases left unmatched: 3. This CDR3 has 14 amino acids. In germline, CDR1 is DFQATT, CDR2 SNEGSKA (reference sequence). The CDR3 DNA follows: TGCAGTGCTAGACGACTAGCGCCCACAGATACGCAGTATTTT. Amino acid sequence: CSARRLAPTDTQYF.